The T cell receptor (beta chain) described here comes from a study of cytomegalovirus exposure and HLA in healthy donors (dated by TCRdb to about 2017). Broadly, across the study: According to a later analysis, one platform produced both the 110 or so validation repertoires and the 670 or so repertoires of the first cohort. In addition to the first cohort of around 670 subjects, a separate validation cohort of approximately 130 different subjects was used. The study was designed to test whether signatures of past pathogen exposure could be identified by cataloging public T cell receptors. To predict cytomegalovirus infection status, the study combined high-throughput TCR immunosequencing, statistical association of individual TCRs with disease status, and machine learning. Study-wide conclusions, independent of this receptor: In the study, 150 to 200 TCR beta chains were listed as associated with cytomegalovirus. The validation cohort had no HLA typing available for a later analysis, so co-occurrence within that cohort was assessed over all 130 or so repertoires. In a later analysis, TCRs clustered in the first cohort were found to also tend to co-occur in the 130 or so validation repertoires, with 85% to 95% of cluster scores above 0. Across donors, most TCR sequences were observed very rarely, whereas some public TCRs were present in many individuals. In vitro tests confirmed that a few of the cytomegalovirus-associated TCR beta chains recognize cytomegalovirus antigens. According to the authors, the approach could potentially be generalized to other disease states and immunological phenotypes. In both the original and validation cohorts, the classifier was reported to diagnose cytomegalovirus status with high specificity and sensitivity.

The library was produced with the immunoSEQ multiplex PCR assay. As for the authors' bioinformatics: A statistical classification framework was built to diagnose cytomegalovirus status from the catalog of TCR beta chain sequences. TCRdb mirrors the immuneACCESS table, restricted to in-frame sequences. Some clones are absent from its copies; in checked studies, under half trace to an unresolved V gene, and the reason for the others is unknown. Clone size and V and J calls were adopted from that table, with D and trimming inferred from the DNA. This sample comprises about 340,000 clones, approximately 90% of them detected only once. The biggest ten clones account for more than 0.8% of the sample. The donors were included in the validation cohort of around 120 subjects, a group kept apart from the approximately 650-subject first cohort. In the case of this clone: The antigen it binds to is not known. No much larger clonotype is one base removed from it; base qualities were not supplied.

CDR1 and CDR2, per the germline V gene, are SGHDN and FVKESK. V lost 4 bases and J lost 2 bases, and the count of bases not matched to a germline gene is 7. The CDR3 has 15 amino acids, counting the end cysteine and phenylalanine. The read is trimmed to its CDR3 DNA, 45 bases read in frame from base 1. The chain links TRBV14 with TRBJ2-7, with TRBD1 identical over 8 junction bases. Sequencing was carried out using PBMCs. This clonotype was obtained from a woman aged 18-29 years in good health and CMV-seronegative. This receptor has the CDR3 CASSRTGTGTYEQYF. The nucleotide sequence is TGTGCCAGCAGCCGGACCGGGACAGGAACCTACGAGCAGTACTTC.